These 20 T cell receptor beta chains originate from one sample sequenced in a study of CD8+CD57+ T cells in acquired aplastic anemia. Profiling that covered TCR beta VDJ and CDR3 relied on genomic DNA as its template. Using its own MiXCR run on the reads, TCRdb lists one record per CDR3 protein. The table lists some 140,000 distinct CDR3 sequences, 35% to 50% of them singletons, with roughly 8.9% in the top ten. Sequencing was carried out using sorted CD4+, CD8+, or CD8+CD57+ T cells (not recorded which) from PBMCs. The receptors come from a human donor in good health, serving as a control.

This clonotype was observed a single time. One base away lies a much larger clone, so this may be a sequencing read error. CDR3 coding DNA: TGTGCCAGCAGCCGGGACAGGGGGAGCAATCAGTCCCAGCATTTT. Its translation: CASSRDRGSNQSQHF. V and J are TRBV6-9 and TRBJ1-5; 11 bases agree with TRBD1. This CDR3 is built from 15 residues. The germline V gene has CDR1 MNHGY and CDR2 SVAAGI.

The CDR3 DNA is TGCGCCAGCAGCTTGGGTGTCGGAGATGGGGGCACCGGGGAGCTGTTTTTT. Its translation is CASSLGVGDGGTGELFF. V usage is TRBV5-1 and J usage is TRBJ2-2, with D perhaps TRBD1 or TRBD2 (5 bases each). Per germline, CDR1 SGHRS and CDR2 YFSETQ. The CDR3 has 17 amino acids. V lost 0 bases and J lost 4, with 16 bases in between. Supplemented by reference TRBV5-1 and TRBJ2-2, the full variable domain reads KAGVTQTPRYLIKTRGQQVTLSCSPISGHRSVSWYQQTPGQGLQFLFEYFSETQRNKGNFPGRFSGRQFSNSRSEMNVSTLELGDSALYLCASSLGVGDGGTGELFFGEGSRLTVL.

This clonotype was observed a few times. The CDR3 DNA reads as TGTGCCAGCAGCTTTTCAGCGAACACTGAAGCTTTCTTT. It codes for CASSFSANTEAFF. The chain recombines TRBV7-6 with TRBJ1-1; D ambiguous. V was shortened by 3 bases and J by 1 base, with 6 bases between the two germline ends. The CDR3 sequence is 13 residues long. Germline lookup yields CDR1 SGHVS and CDR2 FNYEAQ.

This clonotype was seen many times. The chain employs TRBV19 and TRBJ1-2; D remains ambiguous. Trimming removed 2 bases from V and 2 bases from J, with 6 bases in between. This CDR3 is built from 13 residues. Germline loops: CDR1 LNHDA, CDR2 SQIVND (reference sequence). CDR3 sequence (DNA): TGTGCCAGTAGTATACGCGGGAACTATGGCTACACCTTC. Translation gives CASSIRGNYGYTF.

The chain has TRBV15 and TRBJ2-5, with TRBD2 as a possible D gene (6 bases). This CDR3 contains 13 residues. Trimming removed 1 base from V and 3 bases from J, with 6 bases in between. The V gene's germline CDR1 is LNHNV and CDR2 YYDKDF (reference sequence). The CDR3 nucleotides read TGTGCCACCAGCAGAGCGGGGGAAGAGACCCAGTACTTC. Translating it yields CATSRAGEETQYF.

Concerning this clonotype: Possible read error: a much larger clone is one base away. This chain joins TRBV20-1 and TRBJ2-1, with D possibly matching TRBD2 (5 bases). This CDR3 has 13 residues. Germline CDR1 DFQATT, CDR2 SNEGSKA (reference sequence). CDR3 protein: CSTRSLSYNEQFF. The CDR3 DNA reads TGCAGTACTAGAAGCCTATCTTACAATGAGCAGTTCTTC.

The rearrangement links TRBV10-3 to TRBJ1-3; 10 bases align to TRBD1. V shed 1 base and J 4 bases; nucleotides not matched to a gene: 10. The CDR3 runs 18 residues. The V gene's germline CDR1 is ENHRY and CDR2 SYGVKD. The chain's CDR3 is CAISELRGTGARGNTIYF. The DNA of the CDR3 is TGTGCCATCAGTGAGTTGAGAGGGACAGGGGCGCGAGGAAACACCATATATTTT.

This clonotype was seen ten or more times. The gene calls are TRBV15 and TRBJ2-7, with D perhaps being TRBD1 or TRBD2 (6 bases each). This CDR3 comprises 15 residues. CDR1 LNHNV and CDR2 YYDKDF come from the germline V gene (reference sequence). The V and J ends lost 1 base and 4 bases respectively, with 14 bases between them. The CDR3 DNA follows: TGTGCCACCAGCAGAGGGGCCGGGGGCGGTTACGAGCAGTACTTC. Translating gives CATSRGAGGGYEQYF.

CDR3 sequence reads: CASSEGGRRRFNEKLFF. Here the CDR3 DNA reads TGTGCCAGCTCAGAAGGCGGCAGGCGCAGATTTAATGAAAAACTGTTTTTT. This chain joins TRBV18 and TRBJ1-4; no reliable D call. The germline V gene encodes CDR1 KGHSH and CDR2 LQKENI. V was pared by 5 bases and J by 4 bases, with 20 bases between. The CDR3 covers 17 residues.

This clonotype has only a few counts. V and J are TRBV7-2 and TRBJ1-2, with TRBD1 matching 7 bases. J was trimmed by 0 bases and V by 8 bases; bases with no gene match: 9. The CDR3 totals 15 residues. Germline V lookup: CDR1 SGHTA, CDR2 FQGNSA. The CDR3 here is CASEGGSRTNYGYTF. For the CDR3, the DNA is TGTGCCAGCGAAGGGGGCAGCCGGACTAACTATGGCTACACCTTC.

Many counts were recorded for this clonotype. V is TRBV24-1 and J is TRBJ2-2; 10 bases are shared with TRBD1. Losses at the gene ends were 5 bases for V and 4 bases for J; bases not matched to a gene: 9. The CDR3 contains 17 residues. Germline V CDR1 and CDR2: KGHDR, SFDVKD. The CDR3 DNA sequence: TGTGCCACCAGTGGCCTGACAGGGGGCTCGGGCACCGGGGAGCTGTTTTTT. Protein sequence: CATSGLTGGSGTGELFF.

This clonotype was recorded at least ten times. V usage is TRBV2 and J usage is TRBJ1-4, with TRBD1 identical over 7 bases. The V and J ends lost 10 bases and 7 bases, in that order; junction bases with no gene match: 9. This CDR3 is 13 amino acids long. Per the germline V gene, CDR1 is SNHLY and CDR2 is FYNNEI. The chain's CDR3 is CANNRGRGEKLFF. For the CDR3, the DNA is TGTGCCAATAACAGGGGTAGGGGTGAAAAACTGTTTTTT.

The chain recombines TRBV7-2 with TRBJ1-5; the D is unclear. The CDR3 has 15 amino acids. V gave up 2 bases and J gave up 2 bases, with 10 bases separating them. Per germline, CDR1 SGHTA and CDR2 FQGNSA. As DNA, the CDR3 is TGTGCCAGCAGCTTACAGTTCGATGGCAATCAGCCCCAGCATTTT. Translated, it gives CASSLQFDGNQPQHF.

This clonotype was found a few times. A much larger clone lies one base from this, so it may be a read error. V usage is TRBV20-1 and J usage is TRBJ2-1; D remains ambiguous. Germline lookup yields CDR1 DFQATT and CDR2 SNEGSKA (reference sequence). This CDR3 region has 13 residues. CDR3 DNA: TGCAGTGCACTTCACTGGGGAAGCGATGAGCAGTCCTTC. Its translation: CSALHWGSDEQSF.

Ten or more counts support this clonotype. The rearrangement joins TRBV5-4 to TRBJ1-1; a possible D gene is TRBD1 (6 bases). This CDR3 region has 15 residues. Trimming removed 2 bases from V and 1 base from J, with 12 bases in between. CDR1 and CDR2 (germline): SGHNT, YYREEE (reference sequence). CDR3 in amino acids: CASSFYRDGNTEAFF. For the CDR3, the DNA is TGTGCCAGCAGCTTCTACAGGGACGGGAACACTGAAGCTTTCTTT.

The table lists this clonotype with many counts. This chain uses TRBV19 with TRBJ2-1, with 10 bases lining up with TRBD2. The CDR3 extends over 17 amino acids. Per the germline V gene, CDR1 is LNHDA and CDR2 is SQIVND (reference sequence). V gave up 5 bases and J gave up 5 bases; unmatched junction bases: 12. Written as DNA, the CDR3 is TGTGCCAGTAGTCGGATATCTAGCGGGAGTTGGAACAATGAGCAGTTCTTC. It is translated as CASSRISSGSWNNEQFF.

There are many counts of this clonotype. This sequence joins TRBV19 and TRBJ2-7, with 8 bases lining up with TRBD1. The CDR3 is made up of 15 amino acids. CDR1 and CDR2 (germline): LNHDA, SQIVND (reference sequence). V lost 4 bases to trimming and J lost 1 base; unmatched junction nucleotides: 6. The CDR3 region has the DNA TGTGCCAGTAGTACCTATCAGGGGGCGTCCTACGAGCAGTACTTC. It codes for CASSTYQGASYEQYF.

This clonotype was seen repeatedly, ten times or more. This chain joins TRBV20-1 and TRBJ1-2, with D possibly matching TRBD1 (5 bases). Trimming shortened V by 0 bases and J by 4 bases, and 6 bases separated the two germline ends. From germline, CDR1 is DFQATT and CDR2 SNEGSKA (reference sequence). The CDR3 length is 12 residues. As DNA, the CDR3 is TGCAGTGCTAGAGAGGGGGGCTATGGCTACACCTTC. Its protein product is CSAREGGYGYTF.

This chain's CDR3 is CASSQGGQGINTEAFF. CDR3 in DNA: TGTGCCAGCAGCCAAGGGGGACAGGGAATCAACACTGAAGCTTTCTTT. The J gene is TRBJ1-1, the V gene TRBV3-1, with 9 bases matching TRBD1. The CDR3 has 16 residues. Germline-derived CDR1 and CDR2 are LGHDT and YNNKEL (reference sequence). The V gene end was trimmed by 1 base and the J gene end by 2 bases; junction bases not matched to a gene: 5.

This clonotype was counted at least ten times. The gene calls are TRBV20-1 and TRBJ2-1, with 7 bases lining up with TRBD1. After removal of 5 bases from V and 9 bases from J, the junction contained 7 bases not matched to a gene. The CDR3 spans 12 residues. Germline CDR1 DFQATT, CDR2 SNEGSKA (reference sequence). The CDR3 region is CSAAQGIGEQFF. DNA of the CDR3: TGCAGTGCTGCACAGGGGATTGGTGAGCAGTTCTTC.